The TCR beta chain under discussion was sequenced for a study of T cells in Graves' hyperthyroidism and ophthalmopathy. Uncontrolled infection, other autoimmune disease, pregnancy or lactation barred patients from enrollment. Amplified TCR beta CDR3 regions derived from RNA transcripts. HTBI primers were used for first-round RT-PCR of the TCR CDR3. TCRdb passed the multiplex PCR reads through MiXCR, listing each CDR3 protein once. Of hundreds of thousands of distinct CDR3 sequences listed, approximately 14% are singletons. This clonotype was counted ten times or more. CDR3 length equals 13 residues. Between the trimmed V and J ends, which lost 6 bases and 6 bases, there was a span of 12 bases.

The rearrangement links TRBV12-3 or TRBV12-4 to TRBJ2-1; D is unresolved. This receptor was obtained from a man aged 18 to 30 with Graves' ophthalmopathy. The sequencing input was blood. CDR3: CASRNSGFNEQFF. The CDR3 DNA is TGTGCCAGCAGGAACTCAGGTTTCAATGAGCAGTTCTTC.